This entry lists 26 T cell receptor beta chains sequenced from one sample in a study of blood T cell repertoires in COVID-19. Sequenced by immunoSEQ multiplex PCR; TCRdb stores in-frame clones only, minus some. The sample consists of roughly 95,000 clones, 90% to 95% of them appearing once. The sequenced sample was peripheral blood. The receptor source for this set is a woman between 50 and 59 years old in a cohort sampled during active COVID-19.

The chain couples TRBV11-2 to TRBJ2-1; 7 positions agree with TRBD2. V gave up 3 bases and J gave up 0 bases; unmatched junction bases: 5. The length of the CDR3 is 16 residues. Per germline, CDR1 SGHAT and CDR2 FQNNGV. CDR3 sequence: CASSFASGSSYNEQFF. For the CDR3, the DNA is TGTGCCAGCAGCTTCGCTAGCGGAAGCTCCTACAATGAGCAGTTCTTC.

The chain employs TRBV27 and TRBJ1-4; TRBD1 agrees at 8 bases. V dropped 6 bases and J dropped 8; count of bases not matched to a gene: 11. Germline loops: CDR1 MNHEY, CDR2 SMNVEV (reference sequence). The CDR3 extends over 15 amino acids. The CDR3, as DNA: TGTGCCAGCAGCTCAGGGGGCTCGGGCGAGGAAAAACTGTTTTTT. Its translation is CASSSGGSGEEKLFF.

The rearrangement joins TRBV5-1 to TRBJ2-4; 8 positions match TRBD1. The ends lost 6 bases at V and 9 bases at J; junction bases unmatched: 5. Germline assignment: CDR1 SGHRS and CDR2 YFSETQ. The CDR3 runs to 12 residues. This chain's CDR3 is CASKTGDGIQYF. CDR3 in DNA: TGCGCCAGCAAGACAGGGGACGGCATTCAGTACTTC.

This clone has more than one count but fewer than ten. V usage is TRBV28 and J usage is TRBJ2-7; 12 bases are a match to TRBD2. Trimming cost V 4 bases and J 4 bases; bases outside gene matches: 11. The CDR3 extends over 17 amino acids. Per germline, CDR1 MDHEN and CDR2 SYDVKM. CDR3 loop: CASSSAWTSGTKYEQYF. The CDR3 DNA sequence: TGTGCCAGCAGTTCAGCCTGGACTAGCGGGACAAAATACGAGCAGTACTTC.

This clone came up a few times. This rearrangement joins TRBV3-1 (or the pseudogene TRBV3-2) to TRBJ1-3, with TRBD1 matching over 11 bases. This CDR3 has 16 amino acids. Trimming took 4 bases from V and 11 from J; bases not matched to a gene: 13. Per germline, CDR1 LGHDT and CDR2 YNNKEL (reference sequence). CDR3 in amino acids: CASSLRGLGQGVPIYF. The DNA for the CDR3 is TGTGCCAGCAGCCTTCGCGGGTTGGGACAGGGGGTACCCATATATTTT.

The rearrangement links TRBV13 to TRBJ2-4, with D possibly TRBD1 on 5 matching bases. V was pared by 5 bases and J by 5 bases, with 7 bases between. The length of the CDR3 is 12 residues. Per germline, CDR1 PRHDT and CDR2 FYEKMQ (reference sequence). In nucleotides, the CDR3 is TGTGCCAGCAGCCAGACAGAAAACATTCAGTACTTC. Translating gives CASSQTENIQYF. Complete variable domain (other parts from reference TRBV13 and TRBJ2-4): AAGVIQSPRHLIKEKRETATLKCYPIPRHDTVYWYQQGPGQDPQFLISFYEKMQSDKGSIPDRFSAQQFSDYHSELNMSSLELGDSALYFCASSQTENIQYFGAGTRLSVL.

This chain joins TRBV5-1 and TRBJ2-1, with D perhaps TRBD2 (6 bases). The CDR3 is 14 residues long. Germline assignment: CDR1 SGHRS and CDR2 YFSETQ. The germline V and J ends were trimmed by 2 bases and 5 bases, with 11 bases remaining between them. Here the CDR3 reads CASSLTGLNNEQFF. The CDR3 DNA is TGCGCCAGCAGCTTAACGGGACTTAACAATGAGCAGTTCTTC.

This clone was recorded once. J is TRBJ2-7 and V is TRBV29-1, with 8 bases that match TRBD2. There are 12 residues in the CDR3. V gave up 7 bases and J gave up 4 bases; unmatched junction bases: 6. Germline CDR1 and CDR2: SQVTM and ANQGSEA. CDR3 DNA: TGCAGCGCCTCCCGGGGGGGGTACGAGCAGTACTTC. It codes for CSASRGGYEQYF.

This rearrangement joins TRBV9 to TRBJ2-3, with D unclear. This CDR3 spans 12 amino acids. Per the germline V gene, CDR1 is SGDLS and CDR2 is YYNGEE. V was trimmed by 3 bases and J by 3 bases, leaving 5 bases between them. CDR3 nucleotides: TGTGCCAGCAGCGCCTCTACAGATACGCAGTATTTT. This gives the protein CASSASTDTQYF.

The chain joins TRBV5-1 to TRBJ2-1; 8 positions agree with TRBD2. The CDR3 has 14 amino acids. V was pared by 1 base and J by 3 bases, with 0 bases of the junction left unmatched. Germline V lookup: CDR1 SGHRS, CDR2 YFSETQ. CDR3 amino acids: CASSLSGSYNEQFF. Here the CDR3 DNA reads TGCGCCAGCAGCTTGAGCGGGAGCTACAATGAGCAGTTCTTC.

This sequence joins TRBV7-8 and TRBJ2-1; TRBD2 matches at 10 bases. The CDR3 consists of 17 residues. In germline, CDR1 is SGHVS, CDR2 FQNEAQ. The J segment lost 3 bases and the V segment lost 5 bases, leaving 10 bases of the junction unmatched. The chain's CDR3 is CASSPIPIAGGYNEQFF. The CDR3 bases are TGTGCCAGCAGCCCGATCCCCATAGCGGGAGGCTACAATGAGCAGTTCTTC.

This chain joins TRBV7-3 and TRBJ2-1; D perhaps matches TRBD1 (6 bases). Looked up from germline, CDR1 is SGHTA and CDR2 is FQGTGA. V was trimmed by 2 bases and J by 7 bases, leaving 9 bases between them. The length of the CDR3 is 13 residues. CDR3: CASSLPGENEQFF. The CDR3 nucleotides read TGTGCCAGCAGCTTACCAGGGGAAAATGAGCAGTTCTTC.

The V call is TRBV27, the J call TRBJ1-1; 9 nucleotides line up with TRBD1. Germline CDR1 is MNHEY and CDR2 is SMNVEV (reference sequence). The CDR3 sequence is 14 residues long. V trimming: 6 bases; J trimming: 4 bases; junction bases outside the gene matches: 6. The CDR3 protein is CASSWDREGTEAFF. In nucleotides, the CDR3 is TGTGCCAGCAGCTGGGACAGGGAAGGCACTGAAGCTTTCTTT.

V gene TRBV9 combines with J gene TRBJ2-7; unclear D gene. Trimming took off 4 bases at V and 3 bases at J, with 20 bases between the two ends. Germline V gene lookup returns CDR1 SGDLS and CDR2 YYNGEE. The CDR3 extends over 16 amino acids. The CDR3 spells CASSPNPGQADYEQYF. The CDR3 DNA reads as TGTGCCAGCAGCCCCAATCCCGGCCAGGCAGACTACGAGCAGTACTTC. The complete variable domain, with remaining parts taken from reference TRBV9 and TRBJ2-7, reads DSGVTQTPKHLITATGQRVTLRCSPRSGDLSVYWYQQSLDQGLQFLIQYYNGEERAKGNILERFSAQQFPDLHSELNLSSLELGDSALYFCASSPNPGQADYEQYFGPGTRLTVT.

The genes are TRBV11-2 and TRBJ2-1, with 9 bases aligning to TRBD2. CDR3 size: 17 residues. Trimming cost V 1 base and J 8 bases; bases outside gene matches: 12. The germline CDR1 and CDR2 sequences are SGHAT and FQNNGV. The CDR3 DNA reads as TGTGCCAGCAGCTTAGGCTGGGCGGGGGGGCTTACCCATGAGCAGTTCTTC. Its translation is CASSLGWAGGLTHEQFF.

J is TRBJ1-2 and V is TRBV7-3; D might be TRBD1 (5 bases). Germline V gives CDR1 SGHTA, CDR2 FQGTGA. V lost 2 bases and J lost 4, with 14 bases in between. This CDR3 region has 15 residues. The CDR3 region is CASSLAGGGFYGYTF. The CDR3 nucleotides are TGTGCCAGCAGCTTAGCAGGCGGGGGTTTCTATGGCTACACCTTC.

V gene TRBV21-1 combines with J gene TRBJ2-5; the table assigns TRBD1, which was not confirmed against the DNA. TRBV21-1 is tagged as a pseudogene. This CDR3 has 12 amino acids. CDR3 coding DNA: TGTGCCAGCAGTGACAGCCAAGAGACCCAGTACTTC. This translates into CASSDSQETQYF.

The chain recombines TRBV12-3 or TRBV12-4 with TRBJ2-3; tentative D call: TRBD2 (5 bases). CDR3 length: 13 residues. V lost 11 bases, J lost 3 bases, and 15 bases lay in between. The CDR3 region has the DNA TGTGCCGTCGGGGAACCTCAAACAGATACGCAGTATTTT. Its translation is CAVGEPQTDTQYF.

This sequence joins TRBV6-6 and TRBJ2-1, with D possibly TRBD2 on 6 matching bases. Germline CDR1 reads MNHNY; CDR2 reads SVGAGI (reference sequence). Deletions cut 6 bases from V and 0 bases from J, with 12 bases between. This CDR3 contains 15 residues. Here the CDR3 reads CASRTSGTSYNEQFF. In nucleotides, the CDR3 is TGTGCCAGCAGGACTAGTGGGACCTCCTACAATGAGCAGTTCTTC.

The V gene is TRBV28, the J gene TRBJ1-1; 10 bases are a match to TRBD1. CDR3 length: 11 residues. Germline V lookup: CDR1 MDHEN, CDR2 SYDVKM. V shed 6 bases, J shed 11 bases, and the junction held 3 bases outside the gene matches. The CDR3 DNA reads TGTGCCAGCAGAGGGACAGGGGTGGCTTTCTTT. Translation gives CASRGTGVAFF. The full variable domain, completed using reference TRBV28 and TRBJ1-1, is DVKVTQSSRYLVKRTGEKVFLECVQDMDHENMFWYRQDPGLGLRLIYFSYDVKMKEKGDIPEGYSVSREKKERFSLILESASTNQTSMYLCASRGTGVAFFGQGTRLTVV.

The J gene is TRBJ2-1, the V gene TRBV6-5; 11 positions agree with TRBD2. V shed 6 bases and J 8 bases; nucleotides not matched to a gene: 9. The CDR3 sequence is 15 residues long. From germline, CDR1 is MNHEY and CDR2 SVGAGI. The CDR3 bases are TGTGCCAGCAGCCTACTAGCGGGGGACGTAGATGAGCAGTTCTTC. As protein: CASSLLAGDVDEQFF.

The chain carries TRBV18 and TRBJ1-4; TRBD1 agrees at 8 bases. Trimming at V came to 6 bases and at J to 7 bases, leaving 4 bases not matched to a gene. Germline V lookup: CDR1 KGHSH, CDR2 LQKENI. CDR3 length: 13 amino acids. The CDR3 DNA is TGTGCCAGCTCCCCCGACAGGGGTGAAAAACTGTTTTTT. Its protein is CASSPDRGEKLFF.

This clone was picked up a small number of times. This chain links TRBV18 with TRBJ2-2, with 7 bases matching TRBD2. The ends lost 0 bases at V and 2 bases at J; junction bases unmatched: 0. CDR3 size: 15 residues. From germline, CDR1 is KGHSH and CDR2 LQKENI. The CDR3 is CASSPPGLNTGELFF. The CDR3 DNA is TGTGCCAGCTCACCACCGGGACTAAACACCGGGGAGCTGTTTTTT. Variable domain in full (rest from reference TRBV18 and TRBJ2-2): NAGVMQNPRHLVRRRGQEARLRCSPMKGHSHVYWYRQLPEEGLKFMVYLQKENIIDESGMPKERFSAEFPKEGPSILRIQQVVRGDSAAYFCASSPPGLNTGELFFGEGSRLTVL.

The V call is TRBV5-5, the J call TRBJ2-1, with 10 bases aligning to TRBD2. The CDR3 is 17 residues long. The V segment lost 0 bases and the J segment 5 bases; nucleotides outside the gene matches: 8. CDR1 is SGHKS, CDR2 YYEKEE, per germline (reference sequence). The CDR3 sequence: CASSLGVLAGFHNEQFF. The CDR3 bases are TGTGCCAGCAGCTTGGGGGTACTAGCGGGGTTTCACAATGAGCAGTTCTTC.

The chain employs TRBV18 and TRBJ1-1; 7 bases fit TRBD1. This CDR3 has 15 residues. Germline V gene lookup returns CDR1 KGHSH and CDR2 LQKENI. V lost 4 bases and J lost 1; bases outside the gene matches: 6. DNA of the CDR3: TGTGCCAGCTCACACTCCAGGGGGACGAACACTGAAGCTTTCTTT. This encodes CASSHSRGTNTEAFF.

This chain joins TRBV11-2 and TRBJ2-1, with a possible D match to TRBD2 (6 bases). From germline, CDR1 is SGHAT and CDR2 FQNNGV. The CDR3 has 17 residues. The ends were cut back, 5 bases at V and 5 bases at J, with 22 bases in the middle. CDR3 coding DNA: TGTGCCAGCAGCCCCCGCGAATTGCGGGGCGGGGACAATGAGCAGTTCTTC. It codes for CASSPRELRGGDNEQFF.